Below, one T cell receptor beta chain is given with its context. Its antigen remains unknown. This sample was taken from a study of CD8 T cells in Susac syndrome. An amount of RNA that ranged from roughly 0.5 to 1 ug was reverse transcribed with random hexamers. Multiplex PCR with immunoSEQ amplified the TCR beta CDR3 across 54 Vbeta and 13 Jbeta. Via MiXCR, TCRdb re-called the immunoSEQ multiplex PCR reads, giving one row per CDR3 protein. The profile shows approximately 200,000 distinct CDR3 sequences, 95% of them singletons. Trimming shortened V by 0 bases and J by 0 bases, and 4 bases separated the two germline ends. Germline lookup yields CDR1 SGHRS and CDR2 YFSETQ. The CDR3 has 14 residues. Notes on the study in general: By the study's own acknowledgment, its TCR sequencing and HLA analysis included relatively few individuals.

The sequencing input was CD4+ T cells from PBMCs. The chain joins TRBV5-1 to TRBJ2-4; D not resolved. This sequence originates from a human donor with multiple sclerosis. CDR3 amino acids: CASSLDVAKNIQYF. The CDR3 region has the DNA TGCGCCAGCAGCTTGGACGTAGCCAAAAACATTCAGTACTTC.